The clone carrying this TCR beta chain showed up many times. The same CDR3 can be traced to other DNA sequences in this sample. From germline, CDR1 is SQVTM and CDR2 ANQGSEA. The CDR3 covers 13 residues. V shed 4 bases, J shed 5 bases, and the junction held 3 bases outside the gene matches. All donors were Caucasian adults living in Nashville, Tennessee. For genomic DNA, unsorted samples relied on roughly 100 million PBMCs. This record comes from a study of shared clonotypes between healthy human individuals. Sequencing of unsorted PBMC DNA was carried out using ten immunoSEQ deep assay plates. Generated by immunoSEQ multiplex PCR, the TCRdb table keeps only in-frame clones and is missing some. This table holds about half a million clones, more than 70% found once.

Sequencing was carried out using PBMCs. The gene calls are TRBV29-1 and TRBJ1-5; the match to TRBD1 covers 9 bases. The clonotype comes from a woman in her forties in good health. Some clones in this sample may be carry-over from other donors' samples. CDR3 residues: CSVADRGDQPQHF. CDR3 nucleotides: TGCAGCGTTGCGGACAGGGGCGATCAGCCCCAGCATTTT.